The 21 T cell receptor beta chains below come from one sample, sequenced in a study of T cells in Graves' hyperthyroidism and ophthalmopathy. The TCR beta CDR3 regions underwent amplification using RNA transcripts as the source. A set of HTBI primers served as the primers for a first-round RT-PCR of the TCR CDR3. TCRdb passed the multiplex PCR reads through MiXCR, listing each CDR3 protein once. The sample contains under 350,000 distinct CDR3 sequences, 15% to 20% of which appear only once. Sample: blood. The receptors derive from a woman between 50 and 59 years old with Graves' hyperthyroidism.

The chain is built from TRBV5-1 and TRBJ2-2, with 9 bases fitting TRBD2. Germline CDR1 and CDR2: SGHRS and YFSETQ. There are 15 residues in the CDR3. Losses at the gene ends were 4 bases for V and 4 bases for J; bases not matched to a gene: 5. CDR3 residues: CASSPRTSATGELFF. Written as DNA, the CDR3 is TGCGCCAGCAGCCCCCGGACTAGCGCCACCGGGGAGCTGTTTTTT.

This clonotype was counted at least ten times. The chain is built from TRBV3-1 and TRBJ1-1; the D is unclear. CDR1 and CDR2 from the germline V gene are LGHDT and YNNKEL (reference sequence). The CDR3 contains 13 residues. Trimming shortened V by 7 bases and J by 11 bases, and 20 bases separated the two germline ends. For the CDR3, the DNA is TGTGCCAGCACCCTTGGCAGTTGGGCCCGGGCTTTCTTT. Translation: CASTLGSWARAFF.

This clonotype was picked up a small number of times. J is TRBJ2-1 and V is TRBV6-1; TRBD2 might be the D (5 bases). This CDR3 has 14 residues. Trimming took 6 bases from V and 4 from J, leaving 13 bases between them. Germline CDR1 MNHNS, CDR2 SASEGT. For the CDR3, the DNA is TGTGCCAGCAGGGACTCGCGCGTTTACAATGAGCAGTTCTTC. It encodes CASRDSRVYNEQFF.

Ten or more counts support this clonotype. The chain has TRBV12-3 or TRBV12-4 and TRBJ2-5; tentative D call: TRBD2 (7 bases). Trimming left V 4 bases short and J 1 base short, with 10 bases between. This CDR3 comprises 14 residues. The CDR3, as DNA: TGTGCCAGCAGTTCCGGGGGGCCCCAAGAGACCCAGTACTTC. Its translation is CASSSGGPQETQYF.

Notes on this clonotype: The germline gene is not matched at one end of the junction; a read error may be the cause. The chain recombines TRBV6-1 with TRBJ2-3, with D maybe TRBD2 (6 bases). CDR1 MNHNS and CDR2 SASEGT come from the germline V gene. The CDR3 consists of 14 residues. The CDR3 nucleotides read TGTGCCGGCAGTGACGTAGCGGGCACAGATACGCAGTATTTT. Amino acid sequence: CAGSDVAGTDTQYF.

The chain joins TRBV15 to TRBJ2-2; D uncertain. The germline CDR1 and CDR2 sequences are LNHNV and YYDKDF (reference sequence). This CDR3 has 16 residues. V was pared by 1 base and J by 0 bases, with 9 bases between. CDR3 DNA: TGTGCCACCAGCAGAGTAGGTATCGCGAACACCGGGGAGCTGTTTTTT. Translated, it gives CATSRVGIANTGELFF. Complete variable domain (other parts from reference TRBV15 and TRBJ2-2): DAMVIQNPRYQVTQFGKPVTLSCSQTLNHNVMYWYQQKSSQAPKLLFHYYDKDFNNEADTPDNFQSRRPNTSFCFLDIRSPGLGDTAMYLCATSRVGIANTGELFFGEGSRLTVL.

A few counts support this clonotype. J is TRBJ2-2 and V is TRBV9; no reliable D call. The CDR3 loop spans 14 amino acids. V lost 3 bases to trimming and J lost 5 bases, with 11 bases between them. The germline CDR1 and CDR2 sequences are SGDLS and YYNGEE. CDR3 sequence reads: CASSAGIPTGELFF. CDR3 nucleotide sequence: TGTGCCAGCAGCGCGGGCATACCGACCGGGGAGCTGTTTTTT.

This clonotype was detected only a few times. The chain links TRBV5-6 to TRBJ2-5, with 10 bases lining up with TRBD1. V lost 3 bases, J lost 7 bases, and 3 bases stayed unmatched. This CDR3 has 13 residues. Germline V CDR1 and CDR2: SGHDT, YYEEEE. The CDR3 is CASSWTGGRTQYF. The CDR3 coding sequence is TGTGCCAGCAGCTGGACAGGGGGGAGGACCCAGTACTTC.

This clonotype has just a few counts. The CDR3 spells CASSYNTGNYEQYV. CDR3 nucleotide sequence: TGTGCCAGCAGTTACAATACAGGGAACTACGAGCAGTACGTC. The chain uses TRBV6-5 and TRBJ2-7, with D tentatively TRBD1 (6 bases). V was clipped by 2 bases and J by 3 bases, with 11 bases between them. CDR3 length equals 14 residues. Germline CDR1 is MNHEY and CDR2 is SVGAGI.

A few counts support this clonotype. The chain combines TRBV20-1 with TRBJ1-1, with D maybe TRBD1 (5 bases). The CDR3 covers 16 residues. Germline assignment: CDR1 DFQATT and CDR2 SNEGSKA (reference sequence). V lost 7 bases and J lost 6, with 27 bases in between. CDR3: CSVPTRAGEVIAEAFF. As DNA, the CDR3 is TGCAGTGTCCCAACCAGGGCCGGGGAAGTGATTGCTGAAGCTTTCTTT.

In the case of this clonotype: A read error may account for a junction end that differs from germline. V and J are TRBV2 and TRBJ1-2; D remains ambiguous. The CDR3 is 15 residues long. Per the germline V gene, CDR1 is SNHLY and CDR2 is FYNNEI. The CDR3 DNA is TGTGCCGGCAGTGAAGCGCTTCAAGCTAACTATGGCTACACCTTC. This encodes CAGSEALQANYGYTF.

The chain has TRBV12-3 or TRBV12-4 and TRBJ1-2, with TRBD1 as a possible D gene (5 bases). The CDR3 covers 13 residues. The V end was cut by 3 bases, the J end by 8 bases, with 13 bases between. CDR3 loop: CASSFSGFQGYTF. The CDR3 coding sequence is TGTGCCAGCAGTTTTTCAGGGTTCCAGGGCTACACCTTC.

At least ten counts were recorded for this clonotype. This chain links TRBV18 with TRBJ1-1; TRBD1 is a possible D gene (5 bases). The CDR3 length is 14 residues. V was clipped by 4 bases and J by 1 base, with 10 bases between them. Germline CDR1 reads KGHSH; CDR2 reads LQKENI. The CDR3 DNA is TGTGCCAGCTCACGACAGCAAGAGAACACTGAAGCTTTCTTT. Translating gives CASSRQQENTEAFF.

There are many counts of this clonotype. V usage is TRBV28 and J usage is TRBJ2-5; 7 nucleotides match TRBD1. The length of the CDR3 is 12 residues. Germline V gives CDR1 MDHEN, CDR2 SYDVKM. After removal of 10 bases from V and 1 base from J, the junction contained 3 bases not matched to a gene. The CDR3 loop reads CATGQLQETQYF. CDR3 coding DNA: TGTGCCACGGGACAGCTCCAAGAGACCCAGTACTTC. Full variable domain (remainder filled in from reference TRBV28 and TRBJ2-5): DVKVTQSSRYLVKRTGEKVFLECVQDMDHENMFWYRQDPGLGLRLIYFSYDVKMKEKGDIPEGYSVSREKKERFSLILESASTNQTSMYLCATGQLQETQYFGPGTRLLVL.

This clonotype was counted a few times. J is TRBJ2-7 and V is TRBV27; D tentatively reads TRBD1 or TRBD2 (6 bases each). Trimming left V 6 bases short and J 3 bases short, with 18 bases between. Germline values: CDR1 MNHEY, CDR2 SMNVEV (reference sequence). The CDR3 sequence is 15 residues long. The chain's CDR3 is CASSPREGGLYEQYV. In DNA form, the CDR3 reads TGTGCCAGCAGCCCCCGGGAAGGGGGGCTCTACGAGCAGTACGTC.

The genes are TRBV29-1 and TRBJ1-5; no clear D. Trimming removed 0 bases at V and 7 bases at J, with 10 bases between. There are 13 residues in the CDR3. CDR1 and CDR2 (germline): SQVTM, ANQGSEA. In DNA form, the CDR3 reads TGCAGCGTTGAAGAGAATCCCCAGCAGCCCCAGCATTTT. Residues: CSVEENPQQPQHF.

This clonotype was counted many times. The V gene is TRBV6-6, the J gene TRBJ2-1, with D perhaps TRBD1 (5 bases). Trimming removed 0 bases from V and 5 bases from J, with 8 bases in between. CDR3 length: 14 amino acids. Germline V gene data show CDR1 as MNHNY and CDR2 as SVGAGI (reference sequence). As DNA, the CDR3 is TGTGCCAGCAGTTACTCAGGGGTACACAATGAGCAGTTCTTC. It translates to CASSYSGVHNEQFF.

This clonotype has a count of ten or more. The rearrangement links TRBV20-1 to TRBJ2-7, with TRBD1 matching 9 bases. The V segment lost 4 bases and the J segment 2 bases; nucleotides outside the gene matches: 9. Germline CDR1 DFQATT, CDR2 SNEGSKA (reference sequence). There are 15 residues in the CDR3. In nucleotides, the CDR3 is TGCAGTGCTAAGGGCACAGGGGGCCTAACCTACGAGCAGTACTTC. Its translation is CSAKGTGGLTYEQYF.

The rearrangement uses TRBV20-1 and TRBJ1-3; D is undetermined. Trimming removed 0 bases at V and 2 bases at J, with 14 bases between. The CDR3 has 16 residues. Germline V gene sequence: CDR1 DFQATT, CDR2 SNEGSKA (reference sequence). The CDR3 region has the DNA TGCAGTGCTAGAGATAGTCGGGCGGAGGCTGGAAACACCATATATTTT. This codes for CSARDSRAEAGNTIYF.

This clonotype showed up just a few times. The chain employs TRBV7-9 and TRBJ2-2; 12 nucleotides agree with TRBD1. The CDR3 extends over 19 amino acids. The germline gives CDR1 SEHNR, CDR2 FQNEAQ (reference sequence). After removal of 3 bases from V and 7 bases from J, the junction contained 15 bases not matched to a gene. The chain's CDR3 is CASSFSTPRDRGRGGELFF. In DNA, the CDR3 is TGTGCCAGCAGCTTCTCCACACCCCGGGACAGGGGGCGCGGCGGGGAGCTGTTTTTT.

This clonotype has a handful of counts. The chain is built from TRBV4-1 and TRBJ2-7, with TRBD2 identical over 9 bases. CDR1 and CDR2 (germline): MGHRA, YSYEKL. Trimming removed 1 base from V and 7 bases from J; junction bases left unmatched: 8. The CDR3 sequence is 15 residues long. DNA for the CDR3: TGCGCCAGCAGCCAAGGGGCGGGAGGGCCTGATGAGCAGTACTTC. Translating gives CASSQGAGGPDEQYF.